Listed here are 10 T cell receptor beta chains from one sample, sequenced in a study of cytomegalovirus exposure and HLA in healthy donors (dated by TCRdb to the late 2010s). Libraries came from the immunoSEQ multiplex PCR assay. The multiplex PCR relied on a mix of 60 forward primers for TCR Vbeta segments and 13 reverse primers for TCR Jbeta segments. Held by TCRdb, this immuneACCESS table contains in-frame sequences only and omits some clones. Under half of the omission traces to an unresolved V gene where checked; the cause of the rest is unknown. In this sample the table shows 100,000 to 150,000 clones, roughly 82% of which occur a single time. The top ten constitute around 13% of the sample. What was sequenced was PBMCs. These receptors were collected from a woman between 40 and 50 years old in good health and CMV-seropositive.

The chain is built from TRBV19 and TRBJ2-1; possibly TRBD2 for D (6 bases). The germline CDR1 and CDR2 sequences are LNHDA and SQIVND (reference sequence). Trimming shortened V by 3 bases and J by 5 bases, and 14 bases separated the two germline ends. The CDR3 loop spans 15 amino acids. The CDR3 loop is CASSISFLANNEQFF. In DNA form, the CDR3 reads TGTGCCAGTAGTATCAGTTTCCTAGCGAACAATGAGCAGTTCTTC.

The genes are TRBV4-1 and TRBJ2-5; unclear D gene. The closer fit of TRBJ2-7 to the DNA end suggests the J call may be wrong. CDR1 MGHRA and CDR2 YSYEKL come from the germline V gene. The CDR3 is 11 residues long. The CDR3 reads CASSQTTEQYF. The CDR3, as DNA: TGCGCCAGCAGCCAGACAACCGAGCAGTACTTC.

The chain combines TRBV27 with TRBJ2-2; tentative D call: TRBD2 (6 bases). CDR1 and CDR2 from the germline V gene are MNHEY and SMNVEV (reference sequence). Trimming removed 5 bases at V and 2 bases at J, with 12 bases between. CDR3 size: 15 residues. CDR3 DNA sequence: TGTGCCAGCAGTCCGGGACTCCGAAACACCGGGGAGCTGTTTTTT. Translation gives CASSPGLRNTGELFF.

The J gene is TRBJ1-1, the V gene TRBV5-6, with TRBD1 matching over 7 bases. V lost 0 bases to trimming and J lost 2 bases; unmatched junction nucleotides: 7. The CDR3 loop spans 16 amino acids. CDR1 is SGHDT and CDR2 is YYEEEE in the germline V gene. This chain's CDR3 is CASSLGSGQINTEAFF. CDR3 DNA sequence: TGTGCCAGCAGCTTGGGTTCGGGACAGATAAACACTGAAGCTTTCTTT.

The CDR3 sequence is CASSHQALGGYTF. DNA for the CDR3: TGTGCCAGCAGCCATCAAGCTCTAGGAGGCTACACCTTC. The gene calls are TRBV13 and TRBJ1-2; no clear D. With 5 bases removed from V and 8 bases from J, the gap between germline ends came to 15 bases. From germline, CDR1 is PRHDT and CDR2 FYEKMQ (reference sequence). The CDR3 consists of 13 residues.

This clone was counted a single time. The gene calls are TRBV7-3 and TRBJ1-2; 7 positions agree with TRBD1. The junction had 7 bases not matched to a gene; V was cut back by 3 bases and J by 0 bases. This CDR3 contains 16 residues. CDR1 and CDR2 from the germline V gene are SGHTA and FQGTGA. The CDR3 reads CASSLRGGASNYGYTF. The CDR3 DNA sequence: TGTGCCAGCAGCTTGCGAGGGGGCGCGTCTAACTATGGCTACACCTTC.

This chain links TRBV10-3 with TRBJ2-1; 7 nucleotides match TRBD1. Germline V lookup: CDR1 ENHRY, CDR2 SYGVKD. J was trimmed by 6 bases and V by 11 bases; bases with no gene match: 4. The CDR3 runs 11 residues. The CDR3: CASGQTNEQFF. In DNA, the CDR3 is TGTGCCTCGGGACAGACCAATGAGCAGTTCTTC.

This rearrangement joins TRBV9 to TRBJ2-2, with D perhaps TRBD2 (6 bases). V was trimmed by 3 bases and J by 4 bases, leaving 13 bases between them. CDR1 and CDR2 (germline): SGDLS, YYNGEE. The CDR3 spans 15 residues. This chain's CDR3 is CASSARRELTGELFF. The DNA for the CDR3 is TGTGCCAGCAGCGCCCGTCGGGAGCTCACCGGGGAGCTGTTTTTT.

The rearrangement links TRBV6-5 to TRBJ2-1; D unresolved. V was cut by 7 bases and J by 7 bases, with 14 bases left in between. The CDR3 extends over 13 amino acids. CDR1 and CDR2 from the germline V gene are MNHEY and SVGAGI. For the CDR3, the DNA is TGTGCCAGCATTCAGCGACCCAGTAATGAGCAGTTCTTC. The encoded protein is CASIQRPSNEQFF.

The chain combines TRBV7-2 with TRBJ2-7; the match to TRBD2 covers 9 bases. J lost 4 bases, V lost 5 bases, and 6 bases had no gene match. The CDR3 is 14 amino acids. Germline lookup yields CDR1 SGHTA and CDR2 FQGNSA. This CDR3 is CASSLTSGSYEQYF. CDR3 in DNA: TGTGCCAGCAGCCTTACTAGCGGGTCTTACGAGCAGTACTTC.